This T cell receptor beta chain was captured in a study of Ad26.COV2.S vaccination and SARS-CoV-2 variants. Study overall: Donor had been placed in the Ad26.COV2.S arm of the COV1001 trial.

The ends lost 4 bases at V and 4 bases at J; junction bases unmatched: 5. Germline CDR1 and CDR2: LGHDT and YNNKEL (reference sequence). The CDR3 consists of 14 residues. In this sample, this clone turned up once. Method: immunoSEQ multiplex PCR; TCRdb's copy keeps in-frame clones and lacks some. The data contain under 550,000 clones, around nine tenths of them singletons. Treatment indicated: roughly 18 received Ad26.COV2.S at low or high dose, single or two shots; several received placebo; per-sample allocation not given. Collection of samples fell on day 63 after the first vaccine or placebo injection.

The chain recombines TRBV3-1 (or the pseudogene TRBV3-2) with TRBJ2-3; 7 nucleotides line up with TRBD2. The sequencing used peripheral blood, collected in a trial of Ad26.COV2.S vaccine versus placebo. The source of this sequence is a person between 18 and 59 years old who received the Ad26.COV2.S COVID-19 vaccine or a placebo. The CDR3 is CASSPMTSSDTQYF. CDR3 bases: TGTGCCAGCAGCCCTATGACTAGCTCAGATACGCAGTATTTT.